Listed here are 27 T cell receptor beta chains from one sample, sequenced in a study of human T cells and chemical hapten exposure. Time point in this sample: pre-sensitization, week 0. As for treatment: therapeutic diphenylcyclopropenone sensitization with weekly scalp DPC. MiXCR was run by TCRdb on the RACE reads, yielding one entry per CDR3 protein. This sample has around 42,000 distinct CDR3 sequences; 12% occur once, and the top ten carry 4.5% to 6%. Sequencing was performed on whole blood, taken in connection with sensitization to the hapten diphenylcyclopropenone (DPC). The receptors originated from a woman in her thirties with alopecia areata. Some clones in this sample may be carry-over from other donors' samples.

This clonotype was recorded at least ten times. The chain carries TRBV28 and TRBJ2-1; 7 bases are shared with TRBD2. The CDR3 length is 16 residues. The germline gives CDR1 MDHEN, CDR2 SYDVKM. Trimming took 6 bases from V and 14 from J; bases not matched to a gene: 22. In DNA form, the CDR3 reads TGTGCCAGCAGCTCGACAGTCCTTAGAGGGGCGGGAGATGAGTTCTTC. It translates to CASSSTVLRGAGDEFF. Full variable domain (remainder filled in from reference TRBV28 and TRBJ2-1): DVKVTQSSRYLVKRTGEKVFLECVQDMDHENMFWYRQDPGLGLRLIYFSYDVKMKEKGDIPEGYSVSREKKERFSLILESASTNQTSMYLCASSSTVLRGAGDEFFGPGTRLTVL.

The chain recombines TRBV19 with TRBJ1-2, with D tentatively TRBD1 (5 bases). V dropped 6 bases and J dropped 0 bases, with 11 bases sitting between them. This CDR3 has 14 amino acids. Germline loops: CDR1 LNHDA, CDR2 SQIVND (reference sequence). This chain's CDR3 is CASRRKTANYGYTF. The CDR3 nucleotides are TGTGCCAGTAGGCGGAAGACAGCTAACTATGGCTACACCTTC.

In its sample, this clonotype was seen a few times. The chain joins TRBV21-1 to TRBJ1-5; whether TRBD1, the table's D call, matches the DNA was not checked. TRBV21-1 is deemed a pseudogene. This CDR3 spans 14 amino acids. The CDR3 loop is CASSERVGGRPQHF. CDR3 in DNA: TGTGCCAGCAGCGAACGCGTAGGGGGGCGGCCCCAGCATTTT.

V and J are TRBV6-2 or TRBV6-3 and TRBJ1-1; possible D gene TRBD1, 5 bases. Trimming shortened V by 7 bases and J by 11 bases, and 20 bases separated the two germline ends. Germline V CDR1 and CDR2: MNHEY, SVGEGT. The CDR3 is made up of 13 amino acids. The CDR3 loop reads CASTSHRPRGAFF. For the CDR3, the DNA is TGTGCCAGCACTTCTCACCGGCCGCGGGGGGCTTTCTTT.

This clonotype has more than one count but fewer than ten. The genes are TRBV20-1 and TRBJ2-1; 14 bases fit TRBD2. Germline V gene sequence: CDR1 DFQATT, CDR2 SNEGSKA (reference sequence). This CDR3 has 16 residues. V gave up 3 bases and J gave up 13 bases; unmatched junction bases: 14. The CDR3 nucleotides are TGCAGTGCTAGCGGCTCCCCAAGGGGACTAGCGGGAGTCCAGTTCTTC. Its translation is CSASGSPRGLAGVQFF.

The chain employs TRBV20-1 and TRBJ2-3, with 8 bases lining up with TRBD1. Germline V gene data show CDR1 as DFQATT and CDR2 as SNEGSKA (reference sequence). V was clipped by 6 bases and J by 4 bases; unmatched bases: 9. This CDR3 is 14 amino acids long. CDR3: CSAKGAGGADTQYF. The CDR3, as DNA: TGCAGTGCGAAGGGGGCAGGGGGCGCAGATACGCAGTATTTT.

In its sample, this clonotype was seen many times. The V gene is TRBV3-1, the J gene TRBJ1-1, with 8 bases matching TRBD1. The junction had 3 bases not matched to a gene; V was cut back by 4 bases and J by 2 bases. Germline lookup yields CDR1 LGHDT and CDR2 YNNKEL (reference sequence). CDR3 length equals 14 residues. The CDR3: CASSPTGANTEAFF. In DNA form, the CDR3 reads TGTGCCAGCAGCCCGACAGGGGCCAACACTGAAGCTTTCTTT. Combining the CDR3 with reference TRBV3-1 and TRBJ1-1 gives the whole variable domain DTAVSQTPKYLVTQMGNDKSIKCEQNLGHDTMYWYKQDSKKFLKIMFSYNNKELIINETVPNRFSPKSPDKAHLNLHINSLELGDSAVYFCASSPTGANTEAFFGQGTRLTVV.

There are many counts of this clonotype. The chain employs TRBV9 and TRBJ2-7; a possible D gene is TRBD2 (6 bases). Germline CDR1 and CDR2: SGDLS and YYNGEE. The germline V and J ends were trimmed by 8 bases and 8 bases, with 11 bases remaining between them. The CDR3 totals 10 residues. DNA for the CDR3: TGTGCCAGTGGGGAGGTCAAGCAGTACTTC. Its translation: CASGEVKQYF.

The chain links TRBV20-1 to TRBJ1-1; TRBD1 might be the D (6 bases). Germline V gives CDR1 DFQATT, CDR2 SNEGSKA (reference sequence). There are 13 residues in the CDR3. V was shortened by 3 bases and J by 7 bases, with 15 bases between the two germline ends. The CDR3 DNA reads as TGCAGTGCTAGTAAGGTACAGGGAGGTGAAGCTTTCTTT. Its translation: CSASKVQGGEAFF.

This chain uses TRBV5-1 with TRBJ2-3; D perhaps matches TRBD2 (5 bases). This CDR3 region has 15 residues. In germline, CDR1 is SGHRS, CDR2 YFSETQ. Trimming removed 0 bases at V and 3 bases at J, with 11 bases between. The CDR3 DNA sequence: TGCGCCAGCAGCTTGGGTCCCCGAGGGACAGATACGCAGTATTTT. It specifies CASSLGPRGTDTQYF.

This clonotype was observed many times. This chain links TRBV3-1 with TRBJ1-1; D is perhaps TRBD1 (5 bases). With 4 bases removed from V and 1 base from J, the gap between germline ends came to 13 bases. CDR1 is LGHDT and CDR2 is YNNKEL in the germline V gene (reference sequence). CDR3 size: 15 residues. The CDR3 coding sequence is TGTGCCAGCAGCCCGCGTCGGGGCCGGAACACTGAAGCTTTCTTT. Translated, it gives CASSPRRGRNTEAFF.

This clonotype was counted at least ten times. This chain links TRBV29-1 with TRBJ1-1; 8 bases line up with TRBD1. The V gene's germline CDR1 is SQVTM and CDR2 ANQGSEA. The CDR3 is 15 amino acids. With V trimmed by 7 bases and J by 1 base, 11 bases remained unmatched. As DNA, the CDR3 is TGCAGCGCAATATCATCAGGGGGCGCGAACACTGAAGCTTTCTTT. Translated: CSAISSGGANTEAFF.

This clonotype was found many times. The chain has TRBV28 and TRBJ1-2; D might be TRBD1 (6 bases). CDR3 length: 12 amino acids. The V end lost 3 bases, the J end lost 6 bases, and 8 bases lay between the germline ends. CDR1 and CDR2 from the germline V gene are MDHEN and SYDVKM. The CDR3 bases are TGTGCCAGCAGTTTGGACAGACATGGCTACACCTTC. Translating it yields CASSLDRHGYTF.

The chain carries TRBV7-2 and TRBJ2-1; 7 positions agree with TRBD2. The length of the CDR3 is 13 residues. The V and J ends lost 7 bases and 4 bases, in that order; junction bases with no gene match: 4. Germline CDR1 and CDR2: SGHTA and FQGNSA. CDR3 bases: TGTGCCAGCACCCTGCGGGGGTACAATGAGCAGTTCTTC. This gives the protein CASTLRGYNEQFF.

There are a few counts of this clonotype. The chain couples TRBV6-2 or TRBV6-3 to TRBJ2-7; D unresolved. Trimming stripped 10 bases from V and 3 bases from J, with 16 bases between. The CDR3 is made up of 13 amino acids. Per the germline V gene, CDR1 is MNHEY and CDR2 is SVGEGT. The CDR3 spells CATRADISYEQYF. The CDR3 coding sequence is TGTGCCACTCGGGCCGACATCAGCTACGAGCAGTACTTC.

The sample holds many counts of this clonotype. The chain recombines TRBV6-2 or TRBV6-3 with TRBJ2-7; 8 nucleotides align to TRBD1. Trimming removed 6 bases from V and 6 bases from J; junction bases left unmatched: 10. Per germline, CDR1 MNHEY and CDR2 SVGEGT. The CDR3 runs 14 residues. CDR3 sequence (DNA): TGTGCCAGCAGGCTTGGACAGGGATGGACCGAGCAGTACTTC. The encoded protein is CASRLGQGWTEQYF.

This clonotype was picked up many times. The chain couples TRBV20-1 to TRBJ1-5; no definite D call. Germline lookup yields CDR1 DFQATT and CDR2 SNEGSKA (reference sequence). The CDR3 contains 14 residues. Trimming took off 3 bases at V and 2 bases at J, with 11 bases between the two ends. The CDR3 loop is CSASRVLGNQPQHF. The CDR3 nucleotides are TGCAGTGCTAGTAGGGTTCTCGGCAATCAGCCCCAGCATTTT.

This clonotype has more than one count but fewer than ten. The chain is built from TRBV12-2 and TRBJ2-7. TRBV12-2 is an annotated pseudogene. The CDR3 is 16 residues long. The DNA for the CDR3 is TGTGCAAGTCGCTTAGTCCGTAAGGTGAGCTCCTACGAGCAGTACTTC. It specifies CASRLVRKVSSYEQYF.

This clonotype has more than one count but fewer than ten. The chain links TRBV20-1 to TRBJ2-3; the match to TRBD2 covers 8 bases. Germline CDR1 and CDR2: DFQATT and SNEGSKA (reference sequence). V shed 6 bases and J 1 base; nucleotides not matched to a gene: 3. The CDR3 is 13 amino acids. CDR3 nucleotide sequence: TGCAGTGCGCCGACTAGCGGCACAGATACGCAGTATTTT. Its translation is CSAPTSGTDTQYF.

V gene TRBV20-1 combines with J gene TRBJ1-5; D is uncertain. The CDR3 sequence is 15 residues long. CDR1 and CDR2 (germline): DFQATT, SNEGSKA (reference sequence). The V gene lost 1 base and the J gene lost 3 bases, with 13 bases spanning the gap. The CDR3 region is CSARATGNINQPQHF. The DNA for the CDR3 is TGCAGTGCTAGAGCGACGGGGAACATCAATCAGCCCCAGCATTTT.

CDR3 in amino acids: CSASTPLPPLHF. CDR3 in DNA: TGCAGTGCTAGTACCCCCCTTCCACCCCTCCACTTT. The rearrangement links TRBV20-1 to TRBJ1-6; D is uncertain. The CDR3 length is 12 residues. The V end was cut by 3 bases, the J end by 11 bases, with 11 bases between. Germline CDR1 is DFQATT and CDR2 is SNEGSKA (reference sequence).

This chain uses TRBV29-1 with TRBJ2-5; D possibly uses TRBD1 or TRBD2 (5 bases each). CDR1 SQVTM and CDR2 ANQGSEA come from the germline V gene. The CDR3 extends over 13 amino acids. Trimming shortened V by 1 base and J by 4 bases, and 10 bases separated the two germline ends. The CDR3 is CSVEAGPVETQYF. The CDR3, as DNA: TGCAGCGTTGAAGCGGGGCCAGTAGAGACCCAGTACTTC.

The chain links TRBV7-6 to TRBJ2-3; D is perhaps TRBD1 (5 bases). Looked up from germline, CDR1 is SGHVS and CDR2 is FNYEAQ. Between the trimmed V and J ends, which lost 5 bases and 1 base, there was a span of 13 bases. The CDR3 runs to 15 residues. CDR3 sequence: CASSGWTTRTDTQYF. The CDR3 DNA reads TGTGCCAGCAGCGGATGGACAACTCGCACAGATACGCAGTATTTT. Variable domain in full (rest from reference TRBV7-6 and TRBJ2-3): GAGVSQSPRYKVTKRGQDVALRCDPISGHVSLYWYRQALGQGPEFLTYFNYEAQQDKSGLPNDRFSAERPEGSISTLTIQRTEQRDSAMYRCASSGWTTRTDTQYFGPGTRLTVL.

J is TRBJ1-5 and V is TRBV20-1; maybe TRBD1 (6 bases). The germline V and J ends were trimmed by 2 bases and 1 base, with 6 bases remaining between them. The CDR3 extends over 13 amino acids. Germline V gene sequence: CDR1 DFQATT, CDR2 SNEGSKA (reference sequence). CDR3 DNA: TGCAGTGCTAGACAGGGGAGCAATCAGCCCCAGCATTTT. Amino acid sequence: CSARQGSNQPQHF.

This clonotype was found many times. Here the CDR3 DNA reads TGTGCCAGCAGTGGAGGGACAGGGTATGACCAGCCCCAGCATTTT. Translating gives CASSGGTGYDQPQHF. This sequence joins TRBV2 and TRBJ1-5; 9 bases match TRBD1. With V trimmed by 4 bases and J by 7 bases, 8 bases remained unmatched. Germline V gives CDR1 SNHLY, CDR2 FYNNEI. The CDR3 sequence is 15 residues long.

This clonotype was found many times. CDR3 sequence reads: CAISERAENTEAFF. The CDR3 DNA reads TGTGCCATCAGTGAGCGCGCGGAGAACACTGAAGCTTTCTTT. V and J are TRBV10-3 and TRBJ1-1; D not certain. CDR3 size: 14 residues. The V and J ends lost 2 bases and 1 base respectively, with 8 bases between them. Germline V gene data show CDR1 as ENHRY and CDR2 as SYGVKD.

The chain joins TRBV7-2 to TRBJ2-1, with D possibly being TRBD2 (6 bases). Per the germline V gene, CDR1 is SGHTA and CDR2 is FQGNSA. V lost 5 bases to trimming and J lost 0 bases, with 8 bases between them. The CDR3 is 14 residues long. CDR3 sequence (DNA): TGTGCCAGCAGCGAGCGGGCCTCCTACAATGAGCAGTTCTTC. Translated, it gives CASSERASYNEQFF.